Presented here are 29 T cell receptor beta chains from one specimen sequenced in a study of cytomegalovirus exposure and HLA in healthy donors. The table came from immunoSEQ multiplex PCR; TCRdb's copy has only in-frame clones and leaves some out. The data show 140,000 or so clones, 90% to 95% seen once. What was sequenced was PBMCs. The receptors stem from a man aged 18-30 years in good health and CMV-seronegative.

The CDR3 DNA reads TGCGCCAGCAGCCAAGAAGGGACTAGCGGGAGCACAGATACGCAGTATTTT. This sequence encodes CASSQEGTSGSTDTQYF. This chain links TRBV4-1 with TRBJ2-3; 12 nucleotides match TRBD2. J lost 0 bases, V lost 0 bases, and 1 base had no gene match. This CDR3 has 17 amino acids. In germline, CDR1 is MGHRA, CDR2 YSYEKL.

The genes are TRBV16 and TRBJ2-3; 9 bases agree with TRBD2. J gave up 5 bases and V 0 bases, and 3 bases lay outside the gene matches. The V gene's germline CDR1 is KGHSY and CDR2 FQNENV. The CDR3 is 15 amino acids. CDR3 in amino acids: CASSQSISGGDTQYF. CDR3 DNA sequence: TGTGCCAGCAGCCAATCCATTAGCGGGGGAGATACGCAGTATTTT.

CDR3 loop: CASSSMTRGFYGYTF. In DNA, the CDR3 is TGTGCCAGCAGTTCCATGACAAGGGGGTTTTATGGCTACACCTTC. This chain joins TRBV28 and TRBJ1-2, with D maybe TRBD1 (6 bases). The V end lost 4 bases, the J end lost 5 bases, and 17 bases lay between the germline ends. Germline V CDR1 and CDR2: MDHEN, SYDVKM. The length of the CDR3 is 15 residues.

V gene TRBV7-2 combines with J gene TRBJ2-5; 11 positions match TRBD2. This CDR3 is 18 amino acids long. V dropped 2 bases and J dropped 1; count of bases not matched to a gene: 9. Germline V CDR1 and CDR2: SGHTA, FQGNSA. The CDR3 bases are TGTGCCAGCAGCTTAAATAGCGGGGGGGGTCAGCCCCAAGAGACCCAGTACTTC. This translates into CASSLNSGGGQPQETQYF. The variable domain in full, with the rest retrieved from reference TRBV7-2 and TRBJ2-5, is GAGVSQSPSNKVTEKGKDVELRCDPISGHTALYWYRQSLGQGLEFLIYFQGNSAPDKSGLPSDRFSAERTGGSVSTLTIQRTQQEDSAVYLCASSLNSGGGQPQETQYFGPGTRLLVL.

The V and J genes are TRBV10-1 and TRBJ2-1; 15 positions match TRBD2. The junction had 2 bases not matched to a gene; V was cut back by 8 bases and J by 6 bases. The length of the CDR3 is 14 residues. Germline V gene sequence: CDR1 WNHNN, CDR2 SYGVQD (reference sequence). The CDR3 nucleotides read TGCGCCAGCGGGGGACTAGCGGGGGGCAATGAGCAGTTCTTC. Its protein product is CASGGLAGGNEQFF.

This chain connects TRBV5-1 to TRBJ2-1; possibly TRBD1 for D (5 bases). The CDR3 is made up of 16 amino acids. V lost 0 bases to trimming and J lost 0 bases, with 10 bases between them. Germline V CDR1 and CDR2: SGHRS, YFSETQ. The CDR3 region is CASSLEGFSSYNEQFF. The CDR3, as DNA: TGCGCCAGCAGCTTGGAGGGGTTCAGCTCCTACAATGAGCAGTTCTTC.

V gene TRBV25-1 combines with J gene TRBJ1-4; D uncertain. The CDR3 is 12 amino acids. Germline V gene lookup returns CDR1 MGHDK and CDR2 SYGVNS. V lost 6 bases to trimming and J lost 4 bases, with 6 bases between them. CDR3: CASRAHNEKLFF. The CDR3 DNA reads TGTGCCAGCAGGGCCCATAATGAAAAACTGTTTTTT.

This rearrangement joins TRBV5-1 to TRBJ2-5, with 12 bases identical to TRBD2. Trimming cost V 4 bases and J 4 bases; bases outside gene matches: 8. The CDR3 has 16 amino acids. The germline CDR1 and CDR2 sequences are SGHRS and YFSETQ. This CDR3 reads CASSIPTSGSVETQYF. CDR3 sequence (DNA): TGCGCCAGCAGCATTCCGACTAGCGGGAGTGTAGAGACCCAGTACTTC.

This rearrangement joins TRBV7-4 to TRBJ2-7; 7 bases are shared with TRBD2. Trimming removed 3 bases from V and 2 bases from J; junction bases left unmatched: 16. There are 18 residues in the CDR3. The germline V gene has CDR1 SGHVT and CDR2 SQSDAQ. CDR3 in DNA: TGTGCCAGCAGCTTGGGCCTAGCGGAGGGCGAGACGCCCTACGAGCAGTACGTC. Its protein is CASSLGLAEGETPYEQYV.

The V and J genes are TRBV6-6 and TRBJ1-6; D unclear. The CDR3 extends over 16 amino acids. Trimming shortened V by 2 bases and J by 13 bases, and 21 bases separated the two germline ends. CDR1 and CDR2 (germline): MNHNY, SVGAGI (reference sequence). Written as DNA, the CDR3 is TGTGCCAGCAGTTACCAGACATCCCGGAACGGATTTCCCCTCCACTTT. Its translation: CASSYQTSRNGFPLHF.

The gene calls are TRBV19 and TRBJ1-2; 8 nucleotides agree with TRBD1. CDR1 and CDR2 (germline): LNHDA, SQIVND (reference sequence). The CDR3 sequence is 14 residues long. V shed 1 base, J shed 5 bases, and the junction held 3 bases outside the gene matches. The CDR3 DNA reads as TGTGCCAGTAGTATAGTTGGACAGGGTTATGGCTACACCTTC. Translation: CASSIVGQGYGYTF. The full variable domain, its missing parts supplied by reference TRBV19 and TRBJ1-2, is DGGITQSPKYLFRKEGQNVTLSCEQNLNHDAMYWYRQDPGQGLRLIYYSQIVNDFQKGDIAEGYSVSREKKESFPLTVTSAQKNPTAFYLCASSIVGQGYGYTFGSGTRLTVV.

This chain joins TRBV7-6 and TRBJ2-3, with a tentative D call TRBD1 (7 bases). The V and J ends lost 3 bases and 1 base respectively, with 14 bases between them. The CDR3 totals 16 residues. Germline V CDR1 and CDR2: SGHVS, FNYEAQ. CDR3 coding DNA: TGTGCCAGCAGCTTTGCAGGGGGGCGCGGCACAGATACGCAGTATTTT. Translating gives CASSFAGGRGTDTQYF.

Here the CDR3 reads CASSPENIGVGTQYF. The CDR3 nucleotides are TGTGCCAGCAGCCCGGAAAATATCGGGGTTGGTACGCAGTATTTT. V gene TRBV5-6 combines with J gene TRBJ2-3; D might be TRBD2 (5 bases). Germline-derived CDR1 and CDR2 are SGHDT and YYEEEE. This CDR3 has 15 residues. V gave up 4 bases and J gave up 8 bases, with 20 bases separating them. The variable domain in full, completed from reference TRBV5-6 and TRBJ2-3, reads DAGVTQSPTHLIKTRGQQVTLRCSPKSGHDTVSWYQQALGQGPQFIFQYYEEEERQRGNFPDRFSGHQFPNYSSELNVNALLLGDSALYLCASSPENIGVGTQYFGPGTRLTVL.

V is TRBV7-9 and J is TRBJ2-1, with D perhaps matching TRBD2 (6 bases). The V end lost 0 bases, the J end lost 2 bases, and 14 bases lay between the germline ends. CDR3 length equals 17 residues. Germline V CDR1 and CDR2: SEHNR, FQNEAQ (reference sequence). The CDR3 is CASSLAGTGRTYNEQFF. The CDR3, as DNA: TGTGCCAGCAGCTTAGCGGGGACGGGGAGGACCTACAATGAGCAGTTCTTC. Drawing the rest from reference TRBV7-9 and TRBJ2-1, the complete variable domain is DTGVSQNPRHKITKRGQNVTFRCDPISEHNRLYWYRQTLGQGPEFLTYFQNEAQLEKSRLLSDRFSAERPKGSFSTLEIQRTEQGDSAMYLCASSLAGTGRTYNEQFFGPGTRLTVL.

The chain uses TRBV12-1 and TRBJ1-1; the D call of TRBD1 is as the table states it, not checked on the DNA. TRBV12-1 constitutes a pseudogene. There are 17 residues in the CDR3. The CDR3 protein is CASSFRDREDVNTEAFF. The CDR3 DNA reads as TGTGCCAGCAGCTTTCGGGACAGAGAAGATGTGAACACTGAAGCTTTCTTT.

CDR3 DNA: TGTGCCAGCACCCAAGCCCCCCCCGGGAGGGCCGGGGAGACCCAGTACTTC. This sequence encodes CASTQAPPGRAGETQYF. The rearrangement joins TRBV28 to TRBJ2-5; 8 bases align to TRBD2. Germline V gene sequence: CDR1 MDHEN, CDR2 SYDVKM. This CDR3 is built from 17 residues. The trim removed 7 bases at V and 5 bases at J, leaving 18 bases unmatched.

The rearrangement uses TRBV27 and TRBJ2-5, with 7 bases fitting TRBD1. Germline trimming cut 6 bases from V and 2 bases from J; bases unmatched to any gene: 6. The V gene's germline CDR1 is MNHEY and CDR2 SMNVEV (reference sequence). CDR3 length: 14 amino acids. The CDR3 bases are TGTGCCAGCAGCTCGGGACAGATACAAGAGACCCAGTACTTC. Its protein product is CASSSGQIQETQYF.

The V call is TRBV5-1, the J call TRBJ2-5; 12 bases align to TRBD2. Germline values: CDR1 SGHRS, CDR2 YFSETQ. The CDR3 is 17 amino acids. Trimming removed 0 bases from V and 3 bases from J; junction bases left unmatched: 6. CDR3 DNA: TGCGCCAGCAGCTTGGCGGCTAGCGGGGGGGCAGAAGAGACCCAGTACTTC. Translation: CASSLAASGGAEETQYF.

V usage is TRBV7-6 and J usage is TRBJ2-5; TRBD2 matches 7 bases. The junction had 8 bases not matched to a gene; V was cut back by 2 bases and J by 5 bases. This CDR3 is 15 amino acids long. Germline values: CDR1 SGHVS, CDR2 FNYEAQ. Here the CDR3 reads CASSLFTVGGETQYF. The CDR3 DNA reads as TGTGCCAGCAGCTTATTTACAGTCGGGGGGGAGACCCAGTACTTC.

This chain uses TRBV10-3 with TRBJ1-2; a weak D match, TRBD1 (6 bases). The CDR3 runs to 16 residues. V shed 4 bases and J shed 1 base, with 16 bases lying between them. Germline lookup yields CDR1 ENHRY and CDR2 SYGVKD. Written as DNA, the CDR3 is TGTGCCATCAGTGCGACGGTACAGGGCTTTAACTATGGCTACACCTTC. It is translated as CAISATVQGFNYGYTF.

The chain employs TRBV28 and TRBJ1-5, with unresolved D. The CDR3 is made up of 12 amino acids. Germline-derived CDR1 and CDR2 are MDHEN and SYDVKM. The V end lost 8 bases, the J end lost 7 bases, and 12 bases lay between the germline ends. The CDR3: CASPNPEQPQHF. Here the CDR3 DNA reads TGTGCCAGCCCAAATCCGGAGCAGCCCCAGCATTTT.

The V call is TRBV5-1, the J call TRBJ2-1, with TRBD2 matching over 13 bases. This CDR3 comprises 15 residues. J was trimmed by 9 bases and V by 4 bases; bases with no gene match: 7. The germline V gene encodes CDR1 SGHRS and CDR2 YFSETQ. The CDR3 region is CASSGLAGADGEQFF. CDR3 coding DNA: TGCGCCAGCAGCGGACTAGCGGGAGCTGACGGTGAGCAGTTCTTC.

The rearrangement links TRBV10-1 to TRBJ1-4; 10 bases map to TRBD1. After removal of 6 bases from V and 12 bases from J, the junction contained 4 bases not matched to a gene. The CDR3 length is 12 residues. Germline V lookup: CDR1 WNHNN, CDR2 SYGVQD (reference sequence). Written as DNA, the CDR3 is TGCGCCAGCAGCGGGGACAGGGGAGAACTGTTTTTT. Translating it yields CASSGDRGELFF.

This chain links TRBV7-6 with TRBJ2-7, with 8 bases lining up with TRBD2. This CDR3 contains 16 residues. Germline assignment: CDR1 SGHVS and CDR2 FNYEAQ. J lost 2 bases, V lost 5 bases, and 11 bases had no gene match. CDR3 protein: CASSPGTRITPYEQYF. CDR3 coding DNA: TGTGCCAGCAGCCCCGGGACTAGAATAACTCCCTACGAGCAGTACTTC.

This clone was observed once. The chain employs TRBV6-5 and TRBJ2-5, with 8 bases lining up with TRBD2. Germline CDR1 MNHEY, CDR2 SVGAGI. The CDR3 is made up of 15 amino acids. V gave up 7 bases and J gave up 2 bases; unmatched junction bases: 9. The CDR3 here is CASNPSGSGQETQYF. The CDR3 DNA is TGTGCCAGCAACCCTAGCGGGTCAGGTCAAGAGACCCAGTACTTC.

The chain links TRBV7-9 to TRBJ2-1, with 14 bases lining up with TRBD2. CDR3 length: 15 amino acids. V lost 5 bases, J lost 9 bases, and 6 bases stayed unmatched. Looked up from germline, CDR1 is SEHNR and CDR2 is FQNEAQ (reference sequence). CDR3 residues: CASSVGLAGVSEQFF. CDR3 nucleotides: TGTGCCAGCAGCGTGGGACTAGCGGGAGTGAGTGAGCAGTTCTTC.

This sequence joins TRBV7-9 and TRBJ2-7, with 8 positions matching TRBD1. CDR1 SEHNR and CDR2 FQNEAQ come from the germline V gene (reference sequence). Trimming took 3 bases from V and 2 from J; bases not matched to a gene: 3. This CDR3 has 14 residues. CDR3 loop: CASSFSQGAYEQYF. The DNA for the CDR3 is TGTGCCAGCAGCTTTTCACAGGGGGCCTACGAGCAGTACTTC.

The chain employs TRBV5-1 and TRBJ2-1; 9 bases fit TRBD2. V shed 6 bases, J shed 10 bases, and the junction held 8 bases outside the gene matches. Per germline, CDR1 SGHRS and CDR2 YFSETQ. This CDR3 has 13 amino acids. CDR3 nucleotides: TGCGCCAGCATGGGGACTAGCCTAGGGGAGCAGTTCTTC. Its protein product is CASMGTSLGEQFF.

The V gene is TRBV30, the J gene TRBJ2-5; possible D gene TRBD2, 5 bases. Germline lookup yields CDR1 GTSNPN and CDR2 SVGIG (reference sequence). The CDR3 contains 15 residues. V was shortened by 8 bases and J by 2 bases, with 21 bases between the two germline ends. In DNA, the CDR3 is TGTGCCAGCGGAAGGCGCAGGTCACAACAAGAGACCCAGTACTTC. Its protein product is CASGRRRSQQETQYF.